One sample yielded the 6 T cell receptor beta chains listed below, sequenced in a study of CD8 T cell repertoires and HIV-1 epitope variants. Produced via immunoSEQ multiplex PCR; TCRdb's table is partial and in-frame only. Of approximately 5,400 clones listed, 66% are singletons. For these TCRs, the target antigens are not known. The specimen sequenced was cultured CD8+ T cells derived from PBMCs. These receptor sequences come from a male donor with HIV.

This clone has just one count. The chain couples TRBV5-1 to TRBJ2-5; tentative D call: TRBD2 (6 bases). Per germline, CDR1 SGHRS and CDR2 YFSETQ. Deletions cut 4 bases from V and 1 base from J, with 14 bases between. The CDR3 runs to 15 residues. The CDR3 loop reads CASSRWTNVQETQYF. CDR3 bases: TGCGCCAGCAGCCGGTGGACTAACGTCCAAGAGACCCAGTACTTC. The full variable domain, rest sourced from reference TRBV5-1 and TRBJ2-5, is KAGVTQTPRYLIKTRGQQVTLSCSPISGHRSVSWYQQTPGQGLQFLFEYFSETQRNKGNFPGRFSGRQFSNSRSEMNVSTLELGDSALYLCASSRWTNVQETQYFGPGTRLLVL.

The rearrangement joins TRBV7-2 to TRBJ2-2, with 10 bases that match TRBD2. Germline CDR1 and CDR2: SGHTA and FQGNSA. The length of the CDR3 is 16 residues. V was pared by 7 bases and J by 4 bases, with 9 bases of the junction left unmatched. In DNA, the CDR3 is TGTGCCAGCACCGAAGCGGGGGGGCTTATCACCGGGGAGCTGTTTTTT. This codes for CASTEAGGLITGELFF.

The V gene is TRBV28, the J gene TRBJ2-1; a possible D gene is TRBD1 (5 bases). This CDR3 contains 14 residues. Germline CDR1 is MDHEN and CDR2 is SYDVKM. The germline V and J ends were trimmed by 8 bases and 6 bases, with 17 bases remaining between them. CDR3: CASFQGIGSNEQFF. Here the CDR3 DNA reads TGTGCCAGCTTCCAGGGAATAGGCTCCAATGAGCAGTTCTTC.

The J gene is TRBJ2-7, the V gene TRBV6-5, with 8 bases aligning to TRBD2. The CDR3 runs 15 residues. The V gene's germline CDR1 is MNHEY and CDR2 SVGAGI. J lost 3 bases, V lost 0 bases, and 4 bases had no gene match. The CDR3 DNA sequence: TGTGCCAGCAGTTACTCGGGTAGCGGGATCTACGAGCAGTACTTC. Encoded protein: CASSYSGSGIYEQYF.

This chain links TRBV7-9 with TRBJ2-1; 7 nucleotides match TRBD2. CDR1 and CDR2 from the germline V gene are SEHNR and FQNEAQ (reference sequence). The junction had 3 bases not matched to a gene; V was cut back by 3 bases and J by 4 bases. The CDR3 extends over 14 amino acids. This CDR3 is CASSFAGEYNEQFF. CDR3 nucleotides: TGTGCCAGCAGCTTCGCGGGGGAGTACAATGAGCAGTTCTTC.

CDR3 sequence: CSVEDPTDSYYEQYF. The CDR3 DNA reads as TGCAGCGTTGAAGATCCGACTGATTCCTACTACGAGCAGTACTTC. This chain uses TRBV29-1 with TRBJ2-7, with D hard to call. The V end lost 0 bases, the J end lost 3 bases, and 15 bases lay between the germline ends. Germline CDR1 reads SQVTM; CDR2 reads ANQGSEA. The CDR3 is made up of 15 amino acids.